This TCR beta chain came from a study of regulatory T cells in long-lasting Graves disease. Findings and limits, study-wide: Newly diagnosed patients had higher TCR diversity than persistent Graves' patients did.

The sample's time point: newly diagnosed GD, antithyroid drugs for less than 3 months. Following extraction of RNA from PBMCs, that RNA was used to make the TCR library. CDR1 KGHDR and CDR2 SFDVKD come from the germline V gene. V lost 4 bases, J lost 3 bases, and 10 bases stayed unmatched. The CDR3 runs 16 residues. Combining iRepertoire HTBI primers with Arm-PCR of CDR3 regions, the authors built TCR beta libraries. MiXCR was run by TCRdb on the multiplex PCR reads, yielding one entry per CDR3 protein. The sample comprises about 540,000 distinct CDR3 sequences, roughly 14% of which are singletons, and roughly a tenth rests with the top ten. This clonotype was seen at least ten times. Antigen unknown. The same specimen was also included in a second study, on T cells in Graves' hyperthyroidism and ophthalmopathy.

The material sequenced was peripheral blood mononuclear cells (PBMCs), taken at new diagnosis, from a patient treated with antithyroid drugs. The chain employs TRBV24-1 and TRBJ2-7, with 8 bases matching TRBD2. This TCR came from a young man with Graves disease. The CDR3 is CATSDRRTSRIYEQYF. DNA for the CDR3: TGTGCCACCAGTGACCGTCGGACTAGCCGGATCTACGAGCAGTACTTC.